Presented here are 9 T cell receptor beta chains from one specimen sequenced in a study of sequential checkpoint blockade in melanoma. Assay: immunoSEQ multiplex PCR; the TCRdb copy retains only in-frame clones and omits some. The top ten clones hold around 19% of a sample with 20,000 to 25,000 clones, around 70% of them seen once. Treatment indicated: randomized to nivolumab then ipilimumab (arm A) or the reverse (arm B). The specimen comprised CD8+ T cells sorted from blood (inferred from file names), sampled from a patient given nivolumab and ipilimumab in sequence. The receptors were sampled from a human donor with melanoma.

With respect to this clone: This same CDR3 is encoded by further DNA sequences in the sample. The chain combines TRBV7-9 with TRBJ1-1; D is undetermined. The CDR3 contains 15 residues. Germline V lookup: CDR1 SEHNR, CDR2 FQNEAQ (reference sequence). The V and J ends lost 1 base and 7 bases respectively, with 16 bases between them. CDR3 bases: TGTGCCAGCAGCTTAGTTCTTTCGGCGGCCGATGAAGCTTTCTTT. Translation: CASSLVLSAADEAFF.

This clone was detected once. The chain employs TRBV5-8 and TRBJ1-2; the match to TRBD1 covers 8 bases. This CDR3 is 17 amino acids long. Germline trimming cut 3 bases from V and 4 bases from J; bases unmatched to any gene: 14. The germline V gene has CDR1 SGHTS and CDR2 YDEGEE. CDR3 residues: CASSYLLDRGGSYGYTF. CDR3 DNA: TGTGCCAGCAGCTATTTGCTCGACAGGGGCGGTAGCTATGGCTACACCTTC.

The CDR3 protein is CASSGLAGALAKNIQYF. Written as DNA, the CDR3 is TGTGCCAGCAGCGGATTAGCGGGGGCCTTAGCCAAAAACATTCAGTACTTC. The V call is TRBV7-8, the J call TRBJ2-4; 9 nucleotides align to TRBD2. After removal of 5 bases from V and 0 bases from J, the junction contained 8 bases not matched to a gene. Germline V lookup: CDR1 SGHVS, CDR2 FQNEAQ. The length of the CDR3 is 17 residues.

The J gene is TRBJ1-1, the V gene TRBV9, with TRBD1 as a possible D gene (6 bases). The CDR3 runs 14 residues. The germline V gene encodes CDR1 SGDLS and CDR2 YYNGEE. The V gene lost 3 bases and the J gene lost 0 bases, with 9 bases spanning the gap. CDR3 amino acids: CASSAWDMNTEAFF. In DNA form, the CDR3 reads TGTGCCAGCAGCGCGTGGGACATGAACACTGAAGCTTTCTTT.

A word on this clone: The junction does not match germline at one end; this may be a read error. Here the CDR3 reads CASSSDLIQGGSYTF. The CDR3 nucleotides are TGTGCCAGCAGCTCCGATTTAATACAGGGTGGGAGCTACACCTTC. The J gene is TRBJ1-2, the V gene TRBV5-1; the D gene is possibly TRBD1 (6 bases). The CDR3 totals 15 residues. Germline V gene lookup returns CDR1 SGHRS and CDR2 YFSETQ.

This clone was picked up a small number of times. CDR3 residues: CASRDRGMLMSSEAFF. The CDR3 bases are TGTGCCAGCAGGGACAGGGGGATGTTGATGTCCTCTGAAGCTTTCTTT. The rearrangement links TRBV28 to TRBJ1-1, with 10 bases lining up with TRBD1. Germline V gene lookup returns CDR1 MDHEN and CDR2 SYDVKM. The CDR3 totals 16 residues. V lost 6 bases to trimming and J lost 6 bases; unmatched junction nucleotides: 13. Variable domain in full (rest from reference TRBV28 and TRBJ1-1): DVKVTQSSRYLVKRTGEKVFLECVQDMDHENMFWYRQDPGLGLRLIYFSYDVKMKEKGDIPEGYSVSREKKERFSLILESASTNQTSMYLCASRDRGMLMSSEAFFGQGTRLTVV.

This clone has only a few counts. The gene calls are TRBV27 and TRBJ2-2, with TRBD1 as a possible D gene (5 bases). This CDR3 has 18 amino acids. Trimming left V 4 bases short and J 3 bases short, with 21 bases between. CDR1 is MNHEY, CDR2 SMNVEV, per germline (reference sequence). CDR3 sequence reads: CASSYRTPRSQYTGELFF. The CDR3 DNA reads as TGTGCCAGCAGTTACAGGACCCCTAGGAGCCAATACACCGGGGAGCTGTTTTTT.

In its sample, this clone was seen a few times. The chain employs TRBV7-9 and TRBJ2-2; a possible D gene is TRBD2 (6 bases). Trimming removed 3 bases at V and 7 bases at J, with 9 bases between. The V gene's germline CDR1 is SEHNR and CDR2 FQNEAQ (reference sequence). The CDR3 has 13 amino acids. CDR3 in amino acids: CASSLMEGGELFF. DNA for the CDR3: TGTGCCAGCAGCTTGATGGAGGGCGGGGAGCTGTTTTTT.

V and J are TRBV7-6 and TRBJ2-3; no definite D call. The V gene's germline CDR1 is SGHVS and CDR2 FNYEAQ. V was trimmed by 1 base and J by 1 base, leaving 6 bases between them. The CDR3 is 14 amino acids. CDR3 sequence: CASSLGLGTDTQYF. The CDR3 nucleotides read TGTGCCAGCAGCTTAGGGCTCGGCACAGATACGCAGTATTTT.